The clone carrying this T cell receptor beta chain appeared a single time. This specimen comes from a study of tumor-infiltrating lymphocytes in primary liver carcinoma. From around 18-30 mg of unsorted bulk tissue, DNA and RNA were co-extracted together. CDR3 length: 16 residues. CDR1 is SQVTM and CDR2 is ANQGSEA in the germline V gene. Total RNA amounting to around 540 ng was the source from which TCR beta cDNA was made with a constant-region primer. TCR beta libraries came from three nested multiplex PCR rounds using slightly modified ARM-PCR. The first two PCR rounds used TRBV1-TRBV30 forward primers with a C-beta reverse primer, about 10 cycles each. TCRdb passed the multiplex PCR reads through MiXCR, listing each CDR3 protein once. Among about 120,000 distinct CDR3 sequences, roughly 70% were seen once, and the ten largest hold over 8%.

This clonotype was sampled from a woman aged 55-75 years with primary liver carcinoma and hepatitis B virus infection. Sample: tumor-adjacent normal liver tissue. This chain joins TRBV29-1 and TRBJ2-7; 11 bases agree with TRBD2. DNA of the CDR3: TGCAGGGTAACCGGGACTAGCGGTTCTGCTAGGTACGAGCAGTACTTC. It encodes CRVTGTSGSARYEQYF.